The present T cell receptor beta chain was sequenced within a study of Graves' ophthalmopathy and Graves' hyperthyroidism. Study-level points and caveats: Among thyroid clonotypes expanded above 0.001 frequency, most also appeared in blood.

The table lists this clonotype with a few counts. The antigen is not known. Amplification targeted the TCR beta CDR3 regions, with RNA transcripts as the source material. Second-round multiplex PCR came after first-round RT-PCR with HTBI primers. TCRdb redid the calling of the multiplex PCR reads with MiXCR, one entry per CDR3 protein. Among some 350,000 distinct CDR3 sequences, about 18% were seen once, and the ten largest hold 2.4%. V shed 1 base and J shed 6 bases, with 15 bases lying between them. From germline, CDR1 is MDHEN and CDR2 SYDVKM. The CDR3 loop spans 16 amino acids. The clonotype originates from an adult woman with stable Graves' hyperthyroidism. The sample comprised peripheral blood. This chain uses TRBV28 with TRBJ2-2; a weak D match, TRBD1 (6 bases). This chain's CDR3 is CASSLFARGRSGELFF. CDR3 coding DNA: TGTGCCAGCAGTTTATTTGCCAGGGGAAGGTCCGGGGAGCTGTTTTTT.